This T cell receptor (beta chain) is from a study of T cells in Graves' hyperthyroidism and ophthalmopathy. Trimming cost V 3 bases and J 2 bases; bases outside gene matches: 5. Looked up from germline, CDR1 is SEHNR and CDR2 is FQNEAQ (reference sequence). This CDR3 region has 16 residues. There were TCR beta CDR3 regions amplified from RNA transcripts. A set of HTBI primers served as the primers for a first-round RT-PCR of the TCR CDR3. TCRdb redid the calling of the multiplex PCR reads with MiXCR, one entry per CDR3 protein. The repertoire holds some 360,000 distinct CDR3 sequences, with around a sixth as singletons.

The sequencing input was blood. This clonotype originated in a woman between 40 and 55 years old with Graves' ophthalmopathy. The chain employs TRBV7-9 and TRBJ2-5, with TRBD2 matching over 11 bases. CDR3 region: CASSFSSGRGQETQYF. The CDR3 nucleotides read TGTGCCAGCAGCTTTAGTAGCGGGAGGGGTCAAGAGACCCAGTACTTC.